The rows below give T cell receptor beta chains drawn from one sample of a study of Ad26.COV2.S vaccination and SARS-CoV-2 variants. Only in-frame clones appear in the TCRdb table, and some are missing; sequencing was by immunoSEQ multiplex PCR. The table lists roughly 450,000 clones, about 93% of them singletons. Material: peripheral blood, obtained in a trial of Ad26.COV2.S vaccine versus placebo. These receptors all stem from a person aged 18 to 59 who received the Ad26.COV2.S COVID-19 vaccine or a placebo. Both conserved end residues are part of each CDR3. D genes are given only for firm matches. Clone size, where shown, is once, few, many, or a class for clones that have expanded.

d_call	cdr3_length	clone_size	j_call	v_call	cdr3_aa	cdr3_nt
.	15	.	TRBJ1-1	TRBV7-8	CASSLAPGMNTEAFF	TGTGCCAGCAGCTTAGCGCCAGGGATGAACACTGAAGCTTTCTTT
TRBD2	15	.	TRBJ2-1	TRBV4-3	CASKVRREGRNEQFF	TGCGCCAGCAAAGTTAGGCGGGAGGGCCGAAATGAGCAGTTCTTC
.	11	.	TRBJ2-7	TRBV27	CASSAQYEQYF	TGTGCCAGCAGCGCCCAGTACGAGCAGTACTTC
.	15	.	TRBJ2-1	TRBV10-3	CAISEGVTSYNEQFF	TGTGCCATCAGTGAGGGCGTGACCTCCTACAATGAGCAGTTCTTC
.	17	.	TRBJ1-4	TRBV9	CASSVGGDGPTNEKLFF	TGTGCCAGCAGCGTAGGTGGGGACGGCCCAACTAATGAAAAACTGTTTTTT
.	14	.	TRBJ2-5	TRBV27	CASSSLKFQETQYF	TGTGCCAGCAGTTCCCTCAAATTCCAAGAGACCCAGTACTTC
.	16	.	TRBJ2-1	TRBV19	CASSIGSLSRRDEQFF	TGTGCCAGTAGTATAGGGTCCCTTAGCAGGAGGGATGAGCAGTTCTTC
.	14	.	TRBJ1-1	TRBV5-6	CASSYTGRKAEAFF	TGTGCCAGCAGTTATACAGGGAGGAAGGCTGAAGCTTTCTTT
TRBD2	20	.	TRBJ2-1	TRBV6-2/TRBV6-3	CASSPLVVAGVSKPYNEQFF	TGTGCCAGCAGCCCCCTCGTTGTAGCGGGAGTATCGAAACCCTACAATGAGCAGTTCTTC
TRBD2	17	.	TRBJ2-5	TRBV27	CASSLSPWGGGEETQYF	TGTGCCAGCAGTTTATCACCATGGGGGGGAGGGGAAGAGACCCAGTACTTC
TRBD1	15	once	TRBJ2-1	TRBV27	CASTMTGGIYNEQFF	TGTGCCAGCACTATGACAGGGGGAATATACAATGAGCAGTTCTTC
.	12	.	TRBJ2-1	TRBV7-6	CASSLALREQFF	TGTGCCAGCAGCTTAGCGCTACGGGAGCAGTTCTTC
.	18	.	TRBJ1-1	TRBV5-1	CASSLKALYQGMNTEAFF	TGCGCCAGCAGCTTGAAAGCTTTATATCAGGGGATGAACACTGAAGCTTTCTTT
TRBD1	14	.	TRBJ2-1	TRBV7-9	CASSGHRGRNEQFF	TGTGCCAGCAGCGGCCACAGGGGGAGGAATGAGCAGTTCTTC
TRBD1	16	few	TRBJ2-7	TRBV7-9	CASSSFRDRGPDEQYF	TGTGCCAGCAGCTCCTTCCGGGACAGGGGGCCTGACGAGCAGTACTTC
TRBD1	15	.	TRBJ1-5	TRBV2	CASSGPGQGNQPQHF	TGTGCCAGCAGTGGCCCGGGACAGGGGAATCAGCCCCAGCATTTT
.	13	.	TRBJ1-1	TRBV7-9	CASSPRPDAEAFF	TGTGCCAGCAGTCCTAGGCCGGACGCTGAAGCTTTCTTT
.	13	once	TRBJ2-1	TRBV29-1	CSVEESPYNEQFF	TGCAGCGTTGAAGAGAGCCCGTACAATGAGCAGTTCTTC
TRBD2	19	.	TRBJ2-1	TRBV7-2	CASSLWGLGAEGGYNEQFF	TGTGCCAGCAGCTTATGGGGACTAGGCGCTGAAGGGGGGTACAATGAGCAGTTCTTC
.	13	.	TRBJ1-2	TRBV2	CASSEGGSYGYTF	TGTGCCAGCAGTGAGGGGGGGTCCTATGGCTACACCTTC
TRBD2	13	once	TRBJ2-7	TRBV27	CASSLGLAGGQYF	TGTGCCAGCAGTTTGGGACTAGCGGGAGGGCAGTACTTC
.	14	.	TRBJ1-1	TRBV5-1	CASSLGRANTEAFF	TGCGCCAGCAGCTTGGGCAGGGCAAACACTGAAGCTTTCTTT
TRBD1	13	.	TRBJ2-7	TRBV5-1	CASSRTGSYEQYF	TGCGCCAGCAGTCGGACAGGGTCTTACGAGCAGTACTTC
TRBD1	15	.	TRBJ1-3	TRBV6-4	CASSQDRGPGNTIYF	TGTGCCAGCAGTCAAGACAGGGGGCCTGGAAACACCATATATTTT
TRBD2	14	.	TRBJ2-7	TRBV5-1	CASSLWEGRSEQYF	TGCGCCAGCAGCTTGTGGGAGGGCCGCTCCGAGCAGTACTTC
.	16	.	TRBJ2-1	TRBV15	CATSPRRQAFGNEQFF	TGTGCCACCAGCCCCCGACGGCAGGCCTTTGGAAATGAGCAGTTCTTC